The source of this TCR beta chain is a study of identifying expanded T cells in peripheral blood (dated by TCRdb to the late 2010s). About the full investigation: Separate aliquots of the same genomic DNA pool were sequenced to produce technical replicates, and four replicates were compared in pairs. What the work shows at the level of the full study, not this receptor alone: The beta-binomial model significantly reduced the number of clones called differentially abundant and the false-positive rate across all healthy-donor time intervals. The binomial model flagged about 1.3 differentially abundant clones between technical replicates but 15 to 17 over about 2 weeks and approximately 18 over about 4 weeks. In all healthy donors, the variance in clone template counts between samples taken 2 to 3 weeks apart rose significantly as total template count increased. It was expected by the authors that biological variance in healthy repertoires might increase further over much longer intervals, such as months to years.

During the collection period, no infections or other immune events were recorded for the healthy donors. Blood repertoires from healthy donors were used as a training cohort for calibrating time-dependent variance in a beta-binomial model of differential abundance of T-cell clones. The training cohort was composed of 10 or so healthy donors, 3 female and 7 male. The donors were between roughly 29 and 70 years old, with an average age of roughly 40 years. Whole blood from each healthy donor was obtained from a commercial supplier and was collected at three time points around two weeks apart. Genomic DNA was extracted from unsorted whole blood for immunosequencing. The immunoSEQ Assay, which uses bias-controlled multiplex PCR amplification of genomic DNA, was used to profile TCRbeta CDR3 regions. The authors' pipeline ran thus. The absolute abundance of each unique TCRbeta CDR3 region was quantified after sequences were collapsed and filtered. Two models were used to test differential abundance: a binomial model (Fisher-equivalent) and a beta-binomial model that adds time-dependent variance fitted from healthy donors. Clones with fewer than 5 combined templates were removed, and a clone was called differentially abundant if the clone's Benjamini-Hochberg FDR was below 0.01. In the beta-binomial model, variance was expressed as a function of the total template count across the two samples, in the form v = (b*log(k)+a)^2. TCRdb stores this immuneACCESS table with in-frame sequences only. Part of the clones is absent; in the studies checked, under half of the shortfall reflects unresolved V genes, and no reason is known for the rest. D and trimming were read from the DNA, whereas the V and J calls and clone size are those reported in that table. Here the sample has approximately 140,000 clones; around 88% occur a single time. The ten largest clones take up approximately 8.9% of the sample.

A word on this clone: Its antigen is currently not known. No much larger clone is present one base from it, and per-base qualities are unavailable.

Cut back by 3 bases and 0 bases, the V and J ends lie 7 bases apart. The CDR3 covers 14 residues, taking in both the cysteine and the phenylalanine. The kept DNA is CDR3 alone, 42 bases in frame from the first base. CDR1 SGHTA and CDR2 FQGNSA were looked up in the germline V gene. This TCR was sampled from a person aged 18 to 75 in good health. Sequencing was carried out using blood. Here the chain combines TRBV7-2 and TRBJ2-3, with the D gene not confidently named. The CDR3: CASSFGPSTDTQYF. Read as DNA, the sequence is TGTGCCAGCAGCTTCGGACCTAGCACAGATACGCAGTATTTT.